This passage covers 32 T cell receptor beta chains from one sample sequenced in a study of CD8 T cells in Susac syndrome. An amount of RNA that ranged from 0.5 to 1 ug was reverse transcribed with random hexamers. Each CDR3 protein gets one entry after TCRdb re-called the immunoSEQ multiplex PCR reads with MiXCR. The data show some 120,000 distinct CDR3 sequences, nearly 95% seen once. The sequencing input was CD4+ T cells from PBMCs. The receptors were gathered from a human donor in good health.

This clonotype was counted between two and nine times. V is TRBV7-9 and J is TRBJ1-4; the D gene is possibly TRBD1 (5 bases). Germline V gene sequence: CDR1 SEHNR, CDR2 FQNEAQ (reference sequence). The CDR3 has 14 residues. V gave up 3 bases and J gave up 4 bases, with 9 bases separating them. CDR3 bases: TGTGCCAGCAGCTTGGGGGGACTTAATGAAAAACTGTTTTTT. This encodes CASSLGGLNEKLFF.

V gene TRBV3-1 combines with J gene TRBJ2-7; TRBD2 aligns across 11 bases. Germline CDR1 and CDR2: LGHDT and YNNKEL (reference sequence). V was pared by 1 base and J by 6 bases, with 5 bases of the junction left unmatched. The CDR3 is 15 residues long. For the CDR3, the DNA is TGTGCCAGCAGCCAAGGGGGGCTAGCGGGAGGCGAGCAGTACTTC. This encodes CASSQGGLAGGEQYF.

The V call is TRBV18, the J call TRBJ1-4; 10 bases map to TRBD1. Germline V gives CDR1 KGHSH, CDR2 LQKENI. There are 14 residues in the CDR3. V shed 3 bases, J shed 8 bases, and the junction held 3 bases outside the gene matches. The chain's CDR3 is CASSPDRGPEKLFF. The CDR3 DNA sequence: TGTGCCAGCTCACCCGACAGGGGGCCAGAAAAACTGTTTTTT.

This chain uses TRBV20-1 with TRBJ1-1; no reliable D call. Germline CDR1 reads DFQATT; CDR2 reads SNEGSKA (reference sequence). CDR3 length: 13 amino acids. Between the trimmed V and J ends, which lost 6 bases and 1 base, there was a span of 12 bases. The CDR3 sequence is CSADPDGNTEAFF. CDR3 nucleotides: TGCAGTGCCGATCCTGACGGGAACACTGAAGCTTTCTTT.

V usage is TRBV20-1 and J usage is TRBJ1-2; the D gene is possibly TRBD1 (6 bases). CDR1 and CDR2 (germline): DFQATT, SNEGSKA (reference sequence). The CDR3 sequence is 13 residues long. CDR3 coding DNA: TGCAACCGGACAGCACCCACTCTATATGGCTACACCTTC. This sequence encodes CNRTAPTLYGYTF.

The chain has TRBV7-2 and TRBJ1-4, with D unresolved. Trimming cost V 5 bases and J 0 bases, with 7 bases left between them. The CDR3 is 14 amino acids. Germline-derived CDR1 and CDR2 are SGHTA and FQGNSA. The CDR3 coding sequence is TGTGCCAGCAGCCCCCATGCAACTAATGAAAAACTGTTTTTT. Translation: CASSPHATNEKLFF.

Written as DNA, the CDR3 is TGTGCCAGCAGCCGATCGGACTACGAGCAGTACTTC. Amino acid sequence: CASSRSDYEQYF. The chain carries TRBV3-1 and TRBJ2-7; no clear D. There are 12 residues in the CDR3. Germline CDR1 and CDR2: LGHDT and YNNKEL (reference sequence). V was trimmed by 4 bases and J by 3 bases, leaving 7 bases between them.

The chain employs TRBV20-1 and TRBJ2-3; 9 bases match TRBD2. CDR3 size: 15 residues. V lost 0 bases and J lost 4; bases outside the gene matches: 5. Germline V gives CDR1 DFQATT, CDR2 SNEGSKA (reference sequence). The CDR3 DNA reads as TGCAGTGCTAGAGACCCGGGACTAGCTCCAGATACGCAGTATTTT. Its protein is CSARDPGLAPDTQYF.

V usage is TRBV9 and J usage is TRBJ2-7, with TRBD2 as a possible D gene (6 bases). The germline CDR1 and CDR2 sequences are SGDLS and YYNGEE. Trimming left V 4 bases short and J 1 base short, with 12 bases between. The CDR3 spans 14 residues. CDR3 protein: CASSFRLESYEQYF. The CDR3 bases are TGTGCCAGCAGCTTCCGACTAGAATCCTACGAGCAGTACTTC. Together with reference TRBV9 and TRBJ2-7, the CDR3 gives the full variable domain: DSGVTQTPKHLITATGQRVTLRCSPRSGDLSVYWYQQSLDQGLQFLIQYYNGEERAKGNILERFSAQQFPDLHSELNLSSLELGDSALYFCASSFRLESYEQYFGPGTRLTVT.

The chain carries TRBV19 and TRBJ2-4; D might be TRBD1 or TRBD2, each matching 5 bases. V lost 5 bases, J lost 7 bases, and 15 bases lay in between. This CDR3 comprises 14 residues. Per the germline V gene, CDR1 is LNHDA and CDR2 is SQIVND (reference sequence). The CDR3 sequence: CASSPRDPSNIQYF. The CDR3 coding sequence is TGTGCCAGTAGTCCCCGGGACCCCAGTAACATTCAGTACTTC.

The chain has TRBV3-1 and TRBJ2-7, with D maybe TRBD2 (5 bases). The length of the CDR3 is 14 residues. Germline V CDR1 and CDR2: LGHDT, YNNKEL (reference sequence). The germline V and J ends were trimmed by 1 base and 6 bases, with 13 bases remaining between them. CDR3 DNA: TGTGCCAGCAGCCAAGTCCGGGATACCGGCGAGCAGTACTTC. Translating gives CASSQVRDTGEQYF.

The chain couples TRBV5-4 to TRBJ2-5; perhaps D is TRBD1 or TRBD2 (5 bases each). From germline, CDR1 is SGHNT and CDR2 YYREEE (reference sequence). The CDR3 is 13 residues long. Trimming removed 7 bases at V and 4 bases at J, with 14 bases between. CDR3 loop: CASAGGEGETQYF. The CDR3 DNA reads as TGTGCCAGCGCTGGGGGAGAGGGAGAGACCCAGTACTTC.

The table lists this clonotype with a count of one. The genes are TRBV20-1 and TRBJ2-7; D gene unclear. Germline assignment: CDR1 DFQATT and CDR2 SNEGSKA (reference sequence). V was cut by 7 bases and J by 2 bases, with 12 bases left in between. The CDR3 has 12 residues. The DNA for the CDR3 is TGCAGTGTCCATCGGGTCCCCTACGAGCAGTACTTC. Translation gives CSVHRVPYEQYF.

The DNA for the CDR3 is TGCAGCGTGGTTGACGGAGTTAATCAGCCCCAGCATTTT. Its translation is CSVVDGVNQPQHF. The V gene is TRBV29-1, the J gene TRBJ1-5; D call uncertain. CDR3 size: 13 residues. Germline lookup yields CDR1 SQVTM and CDR2 ANQGSEA. Between the trimmed V and J ends, which lost 6 bases and 4 bases, there was a span of 13 bases.

V usage is TRBV29-1 and J usage is TRBJ2-5; D remains ambiguous. Germline V CDR1 and CDR2: SQVTM, ANQGSEA. V lost 3 bases and J 2 bases, leaving 13 bases between the germline ends. This CDR3 is built from 14 residues. CDR3 in DNA: TGCAGCGTTGACCGGGTCCCCTTTCAAGAGACCCAGTACTTC. Translated: CSVDRVPFQETQYF.

The chain combines TRBV20-1 with TRBJ1-4, with D unclear. This CDR3 comprises 11 residues. The V end was cut by 7 bases, the J end by 6 bases, with 9 bases between. Germline assignment: CDR1 DFQATT and CDR2 SNEGSKA (reference sequence). The CDR3: CSGWWDEKLFF. CDR3 in DNA: TGCAGTGGTTGGTGGGATGAAAAACTGTTTTTT.

The chain joins TRBV7-2 to TRBJ1-5; weak D call: TRBD1 (6 bases). Per germline, CDR1 SGHTA and CDR2 FQGNSA. The V end was cut by 4 bases, the J end by 5 bases, with 15 bases between. CDR3 size: 15 residues. The CDR3: CASSSQQGTHQPQHF. In DNA form, the CDR3 reads TGTGCCAGCAGCTCTCAGCAGGGGACCCATCAGCCCCAGCATTTT. The full variable domain, in which reference TRBV7-2 and TRBJ1-5 provide the parts outside the CDR3, is GAGVSQSPSNKVTEKGKDVELRCDPISGHTALYWYRQSLGQGLEFLIYFQGNSAPDKSGLPSDRFSAERTGGSVSTLTIQRTQQEDSAVYLCASSSQQGTHQPQHFGDGTRLSIL.

The chain recombines TRBV12-3 or TRBV12-4 with TRBJ2-4, with D tentatively TRBD2 (6 bases). CDR3 length: 14 residues. The V end lost 5 bases, the J end lost 4 bases, and 12 bases lay between the germline ends. CDR3 sequence (DNA): TGTGCCAGCAGTCCTACACGGGAGAAAAACATTCAGTACTTC. Its protein is CASSPTREKNIQYF.

The rearrangement links TRBV3-1 to TRBJ1-2; no clear D gene. Trimming left V 0 bases short and J 8 bases short, with 13 bases between. The CDR3 has 14 residues. Germline CDR1 is LGHDT and CDR2 is YNNKEL (reference sequence). The CDR3 coding sequence is TGTGCCAGCAGCCAAGATCAAGGGATAGGGGGCTACACCTTC. Its protein product is CASSQDQGIGGYTF.

Only a few counts were recorded for this clonotype. The chain carries TRBV18 and TRBJ2-7; TRBD1 aligns across 7 bases. The CDR3 has 13 residues. V was pared by 6 bases and J by 3 bases, with 5 bases of the junction left unmatched. Germline V gene lookup returns CDR1 KGHSH and CDR2 LQKENI. The CDR3 coding sequence is TGTGCCAGCTCGCCGGGACAGCTCTACGAGCAGTACTTC. Its protein is CASSPGQLYEQYF.

This sequence joins TRBV9 and TRBJ2-3, with 11 bases identical to TRBD2. CDR1 and CDR2 from the germline V gene are SGDLS and YYNGEE. With V trimmed by 4 bases and J by 2 bases, 6 bases remained unmatched. The length of the CDR3 is 16 residues. The CDR3 protein is CASSLGTSGFTDTQYF. CDR3 sequence (DNA): TGTGCCAGCAGCCTCGGGACTAGCGGTTTCACAGATACGCAGTATTTT.

The chain couples TRBV5-1 to TRBJ1-1, with D tentatively TRBD1 (5 bases). The CDR3 is 15 residues long. V was pared by 0 bases and J by 5 bases, with 14 bases between. Germline-derived CDR1 and CDR2 are SGHRS and YFSETQ. CDR3 sequence reads: CASSLDGGPGTEAFF. The CDR3 coding sequence is TGCGCCAGCAGCTTGGATGGGGGTCCGGGGACTGAAGCTTTCTTT.

The chain carries TRBV5-4 and TRBJ2-2, with a weak D call TRBD2 (5 bases). Germline V gene lookup returns CDR1 SGHNT and CDR2 YYREEE (reference sequence). The V gene lost 1 base and the J gene lost 2 bases, with 9 bases spanning the gap. The CDR3 loop spans 15 amino acids. CDR3 nucleotides: TGTGCCAGCAGCTTGAATACGGGAAACACCGGGGAGCTGTTTTTT. It translates to CASSLNTGNTGELFF.

This chain connects TRBV15 to TRBJ2-1; 14 positions match TRBD2. There are 15 residues in the CDR3. J gave up 8 bases and V 4 bases, and 4 bases lay outside the gene matches. Germline V CDR1 and CDR2: LNHNV, YYDKDF (reference sequence). CDR3 sequence reads: CATSTKTSGRDEQFF. The CDR3 bases are TGTGCCACCAGCACAAAGACTAGCGGGAGGGATGAGCAGTTCTTC.

The rearrangement uses TRBV19 and TRBJ1-1; TRBD1 matches at 10 bases. J gave up 5 bases and V 9 bases, and 15 bases lay outside the gene matches. There are 16 residues in the CDR3. Germline assignment: CDR1 LNHDA and CDR2 SQIVND (reference sequence). CDR3 bases: TGTGCCAGCTCACCGAACCCGGGACAGGGGAAGACTGAAGCTTTCTTT. Its translation is CASSPNPGQGKTEAFF.

The rearrangement uses TRBV2 and TRBJ1-2; D may be TRBD1 (6 bases). Germline CDR1 and CDR2: SNHLY and FYNNEI. V lost 7 bases and J lost 8, with 20 bases in between. CDR3 length equals 14 residues. The CDR3 nucleotides read TGTGCCAGCATGATGGCCGGACAGCCAGGAGGCTACACCTTC. Translating gives CASMMAGQPGGYTF.

The chain has TRBV29-1 and TRBJ2-3; 11 bases line up with TRBD1. The germline CDR1 and CDR2 sequences are SQVTM and ANQGSEA. The length of the CDR3 is 13 residues. V lost 4 bases to trimming and J lost 7 bases; unmatched junction nucleotides: 4. This chain's CDR3 is CSVADRGLNTQYF. CDR3 bases: TGCAGCGTTGCGGACAGGGGGCTGAATACGCAGTATTTT.

The genes are TRBV6-5 and TRBJ1-1; 8 nucleotides line up with TRBD1. CDR1 and CDR2 (germline): MNHEY, SVGAGI. Trimming took 0 bases from V and 9 from J; bases not matched to a gene: 6. The CDR3 totals 14 residues. CDR3 DNA: TGTGCCAGCAGTTACTCGGCAGGGGGCGAAAAAGCTTTCTTT. Translating gives CASSYSAGGEKAFF.

The chain is built from TRBV5-1 and TRBJ2-6, with 10 positions matching TRBD1. The ends lost 6 bases at V and 4 bases at J; junction bases unmatched: 4. Germline V gene sequence: CDR1 SGHRS, CDR2 YFSETQ. This CDR3 spans 15 amino acids. This CDR3 is CASNGQGVGANVLTF. CDR3 bases: TGCGCCAGCAACGGACAGGGGGTCGGGGCCAACGTCCTGACTTTC.

The chain has TRBV2 and TRBJ2-1, with D uncertain. The CDR3 consists of 14 residues. Germline V gene lookup returns CDR1 SNHLY and CDR2 FYNNEI. V shed 7 bases and J shed 3 bases, with 13 bases lying between them. CDR3 DNA: TGTGCCAGCACTGTGGGGATACACTACAATGAGCAGTTCTTC. Protein: CASTVGIHYNEQFF. Based on the CDR3 plus reference TRBV2 and TRBJ2-1, the full variable domain is EPEVTQTPSHQVTQMGQEVILRCVPISNHLYFYWYRQILGQKVEFLVSFYNNEISEKSEIFDDQFSVERPDGSNFTLKIRSTKLEDSAMYFCASTVGIHYNEQFFGPGTRLTVL.

The CDR3 DNA sequence: TGTGCCTGGATGCGGGGACAGTGGGACACTGAAGCTTTCTTT. Its translation: CAWMRGQWDTEAFF. V gene TRBV30 combines with J gene TRBJ1-1; 7 positions match TRBD1. CDR3 length: 14 residues. Germline V CDR1 and CDR2: GTSNPN, SVGIG (reference sequence). The V and J ends lost 4 bases and 3 bases, in that order; junction bases with no gene match: 8.

The CDR3: CASTPHGATGELFF. CDR3 sequence (DNA): TGTGCCAGTACGCCTCATGGGGCTACCGGGGAGCTGTTTTTT. This chain connects TRBV3-1 to TRBJ2-2, with D maybe TRBD1 (5 bases). The ends were cut back, 9 bases at V and 5 bases at J, with 16 bases in the middle. This CDR3 spans 14 amino acids. CDR1 and CDR2 (germline): LGHDT, YNNKEL (reference sequence).